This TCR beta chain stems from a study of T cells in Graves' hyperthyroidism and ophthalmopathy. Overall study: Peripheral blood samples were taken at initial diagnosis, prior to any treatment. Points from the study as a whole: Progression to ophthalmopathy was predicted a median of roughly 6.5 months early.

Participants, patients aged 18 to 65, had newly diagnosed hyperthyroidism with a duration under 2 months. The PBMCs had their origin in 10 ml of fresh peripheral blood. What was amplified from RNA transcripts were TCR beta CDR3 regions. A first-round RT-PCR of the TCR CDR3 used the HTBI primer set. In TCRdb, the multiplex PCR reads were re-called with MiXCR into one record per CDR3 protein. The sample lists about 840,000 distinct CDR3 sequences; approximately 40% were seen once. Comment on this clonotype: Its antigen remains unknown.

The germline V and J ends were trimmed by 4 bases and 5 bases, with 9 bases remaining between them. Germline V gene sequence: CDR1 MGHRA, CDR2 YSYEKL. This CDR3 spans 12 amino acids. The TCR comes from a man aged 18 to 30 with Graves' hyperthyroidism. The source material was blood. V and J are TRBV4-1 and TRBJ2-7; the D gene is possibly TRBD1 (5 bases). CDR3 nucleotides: TGCGCCAGCAGCCGCACGACAGACGAGCAGTACTTC. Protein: CASSRTTDEQYF.